The entry that follows covers one T cell receptor beta chain sequence. The data belong to a study of blood T cell repertoires in COVID-19. The germline V gene has CDR1 SGHRS and CDR2 YFSETQ. The CDR3 extends over 13 amino acids. Trimming removed 6 bases from V and 1 base from J, with 10 bases in between. Original processing methods: Estimation of nucleated cell counts relied on the amplification of reference gene primers. Repertoires were generated with immunoSEQ multiplex PCR, while TCRdb's copy carries only in-frame clones and drops some. The DNA was the basis for D and trimming; V, J and clone size are from that table. This repertoire shows about 300,000 clones, 80% to 90% found once; its top ten account for about 4.2%. All enrollees were about 18 to 89 years old and from about 24 US areas.

This sequence originates from a man between 25 and 39 years old who had recovered from COVID-19. Sample: PBMCs or T cells enriched from blood (not recorded which). The V and J genes are TRBV5-1 and TRBJ1-1; a weak D match, TRBD1 (6 bases). CDR3 sequence reads: CASTQGGNTEAFF. The CDR3 DNA sequence: TGCGCCAGCACTCAAGGGGGGAACACTGAAGCTTTCTTT.